This T cell receptor beta chain comes out of a study of blood T cell repertoires in COVID-19. The table lists this clone with a count of one. Clones were sequenced by immunoSEQ multiplex PCR, and TCRdb holds only the in-frame ones, with some missing. The sample records 45,000 to 65,000 clones, 80% to 85% being singletons. Germline V lookup: CDR1 KGHSH, CDR2 LQKENI. The CDR3 is 15 residues long. V was cut by 0 bases and J by 3 bases, with 8 bases left in between. The rearrangement uses TRBV18 and TRBJ1-4; D not resolved. Material: peripheral blood. This clonotype was obtained from a woman older than 75 with acute or convalescent COVID-19. Here the CDR3 reads CASSPPGSPNEKLFF. Here the CDR3 DNA reads TGTGCCAGCTCACCACCGGGCAGCCCTAATGAAAAACTGTTTTTT.